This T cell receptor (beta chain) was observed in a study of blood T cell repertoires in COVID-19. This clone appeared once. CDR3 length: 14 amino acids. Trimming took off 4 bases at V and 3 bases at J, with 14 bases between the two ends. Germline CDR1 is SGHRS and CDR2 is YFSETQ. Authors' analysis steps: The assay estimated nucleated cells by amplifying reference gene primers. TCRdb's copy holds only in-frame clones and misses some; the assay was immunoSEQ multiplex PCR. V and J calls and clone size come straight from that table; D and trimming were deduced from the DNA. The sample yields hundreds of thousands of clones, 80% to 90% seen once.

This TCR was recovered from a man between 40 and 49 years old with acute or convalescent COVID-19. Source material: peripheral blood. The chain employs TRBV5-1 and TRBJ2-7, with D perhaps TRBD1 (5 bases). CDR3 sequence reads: CASSQGLGLYEQYF. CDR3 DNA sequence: TGCGCCAGCAGCCAGGGTTTGGGGCTCTACGAGCAGTACTTC.